The 10 T cell receptor beta chains below come from one sample, sequenced in a study of blood T cell repertoires in COVID-19. Method: immunoSEQ multiplex PCR; TCRdb's copy keeps in-frame clones and lacks some. Among tens of thousands of clones listed, 74% were seen once. The sequencing input was peripheral blood. The receptors derive from an older man with COVID-19, enrolled during active disease.

This chain connects TRBV4-3 to TRBJ1-2; the match to TRBD1 covers 9 bases. The trim removed 0 bases at V and 2 bases at J, leaving 1 base unmatched. The CDR3 runs to 15 residues. Per the germline V gene, CDR1 is LGHNA and CDR2 is YSLEER. The CDR3 DNA sequence: TGCGCCAGCAGCCAAGAAGGACAGGGGAACTATGGCTACACCTTC. Translation: CASSQEGQGNYGYTF.

This chain uses TRBV5-1 with TRBJ2-2; 8 bases agree with TRBD1. V lost 5 bases, J lost 7 bases, and 7 bases stayed unmatched. This CDR3 has 14 amino acids. CDR1 and CDR2 from the germline V gene are SGHRS and YFSETQ. CDR3 in DNA: TGCGCCAGCAGTCATGGACAGGGATTCGGGGAGCTGTTTTTT. The encoded protein is CASSHGQGFGELFF.

The chain links TRBV20-1 to TRBJ1-2; D perhaps matches TRBD1 (6 bases). This CDR3 region has 11 residues. Per the germline V gene, CDR1 is DFQATT and CDR2 is SNEGSKA (reference sequence). The germline V and J ends were trimmed by 5 bases and 8 bases, with 12 bases remaining between them. The DNA for the CDR3 is TGCAGTGCTCACAACAGGGTGGGCTACACCTTC. This gives the protein CSAHNRVGYTF.

The gene calls are TRBV5-1 and TRBJ1-3, with no clear D. Germline loops: CDR1 SGHRS, CDR2 YFSETQ. The CDR3 consists of 15 residues. V lost 5 bases, J lost 0 bases, and 12 bases lay in between. The CDR3 reads CASRQNSYSGNTIYF. The CDR3 DNA is TGCGCCAGCAGACAAAACAGCTACTCTGGAAACACCATATATTTT.

The genes are TRBV11-3 and TRBJ2-1; TRBD2 agrees at 14 bases. Germline-derived CDR1 and CDR2 are SGHNT and YENEEA. This CDR3 has 13 residues. Losses at the gene ends were 4 bases for V and 15 bases for J; bases not matched to a gene: 5. CDR3 DNA: TGTGCCAGCAGCTGGGGGACTAGCGGGAGTAGGTTCTTC. This sequence encodes CASSWGTSGSRFF.

The chain has TRBV21-1 and TRBJ1-2; TRBD1 is taken as the D call from the table, unchecked against the DNA. TRBV21-1 is recorded as a pseudogene. The CDR3 is made up of 17 amino acids. CDR3 residues: CASSKVRRQGAYYGYTF. The CDR3 DNA follows: TGTGCCAGCAGCAAAGTGAGGAGACAGGGGGCATACTATGGCTACACCTTC.

The chain combines TRBV20-1 with TRBJ1-1, with TRBD1 matching 7 bases. The CDR3 is made up of 15 amino acids. Per germline, CDR1 DFQATT and CDR2 SNEGSKA (reference sequence). V lost 3 bases, J lost 3 bases, and 10 bases stayed unmatched. Here the CDR3 reads CSASTRFTGDTEAFF. The CDR3, as DNA: TGCAGTGCTAGTACTCGGTTTACAGGGGACACTGAAGCTTTCTTT.

CDR3 bases: TGTGCCAGCAGTGTTTGGACTAGCGGGACCCCCTACTACGGTGAGCAGTTCTTC. It translates to CASSVWTSGTPYYGEQFF. The chain employs TRBV6-1 and TRBJ2-1; TRBD2 aligns across 12 bases. The CDR3 length is 18 residues. V shed 4 bases, J shed 9 bases, and the junction held 16 bases outside the gene matches. Per the germline V gene, CDR1 is MNHNS and CDR2 is SASEGT.

This clone was counted once. V is TRBV24-1 and J is TRBJ2-7; TRBD2 agrees at 10 bases. CDR3 length: 16 amino acids. J gave up 0 bases and V 3 bases, and 4 bases lay outside the gene matches. CDR1 is KGHDR, CDR2 SFDVKD, per germline. CDR3: CATSDSGGGSSYEQYF. CDR3 sequence (DNA): TGTGCCACCAGTGATAGCGGGGGGGGTAGCTCCTACGAGCAGTACTTC.

The rearrangement links TRBV15 to TRBJ1-2; no reliable D call. CDR3 length equals 13 residues. Per the germline V gene, CDR1 is LNHNV and CDR2 is YYDKDF (reference sequence). The germline V and J ends were trimmed by 5 bases and 0 bases, with 7 bases remaining between them. CDR3 sequence reads: CATSSGSNYGYTF. The DNA for the CDR3 is TGTGCCACCAGCTCCGGGTCTAACTATGGCTACACCTTC. Based on the CDR3 plus reference TRBV15 and TRBJ1-2, the full variable domain is DAMVIQNPRYQVTQFGKPVTLSCSQTLNHNVMYWYQQKSSQAPKLLFHYYDKDFNNEADTPDNFQSRRPNTSFCFLDIRSPGLGDTAMYLCATSSGSNYGYTFGSGTRLTVV.